This T cell receptor beta chain appears in the sequencing data of a study of cytomegalovirus exposure and HLA in healthy donors. This CDR3 region has 18 residues. Trimming cost V 3 bases and J 7 bases, with 28 bases left between them. Germline CDR1 ENHRY, CDR2 SYGVKD. Amplification used 60 Vbeta primers and 13 Jbeta primers. Sequenced by immunoSEQ multiplex PCR; TCRdb stores in-frame clones only, minus some. The sample records about 100,000 clones, approximately 85% being singletons. Sequencing was carried out using PBMCs. The chain joins TRBV10-3 to TRBJ2-7, with D possibly TRBD2 on 6 matching bases. This TCR came from a man aged 25 to 45 in good health and CMV-seronegative. In DNA, the CDR3 is TGTGCCATCAGTGAAAGAAAAACGGGACTCCGAAACTCCTTAGAGCAGTACTTC. This codes for CAISERKTGLRNSLEQYF.